These 23 T cell receptor beta chains originate from one sample sequenced in a study of T cells in Graves' hyperthyroidism and ophthalmopathy (dated by TCRdb to the late 2010s). Library prep was done by multiplex PCR. Reads for this sample came from an Illumina HiSeq 2000. Amplification of TCR beta CDR3 regions was carried out from RNA transcripts. The first round of RT-PCR for the TCR CDR3 was performed with the HTBI primer set and the Qiagen OneStep RT-PCR kit. The raw public data were reprocessed by TCRdb itself: fastp quality trimming at Q25, MiXCR clonotype calling, in-frame beta chains only. Under each unique CDR3 protein, matching rows form one entry showing the most common genes and DNA. A total of 500,000 to 750,000 distinct CDR3 sequences appear in this sample, around 16% of them only once. 7.3% of the sample is taken by the ten largest. Sequencing input: blood. The receptors were gathered from a woman aged 25 to 39 with Graves' hyperthyroidism.

This clonotype was observed many times. This chain links TRBV3-1 with TRBJ2-7; TRBD2 is a possible D gene (6 bases). The length of the CDR3 is 14 residues. The germline V and J ends were trimmed by 4 bases and 3 bases, with 13 bases remaining between them. Germline-derived CDR1 and CDR2 are LGHDT and YNNKEL (reference sequence). The DNA of the CDR3 is TGTGCCAGCAGCCCCGGCGGTAGCGGCTACGAGCAGTACTTC. It is translated as CASSPGGSGYEQYF.

This clonotype occurred many times. CDR3 residues: CSASRSLAGVDYEQYF. CDR3 DNA sequence: TGCAGTGCTAGTAGGTCTCTAGCGGGAGTAGACTACGAGCAGTACTTC. This sequence joins TRBV20-1 and TRBJ2-7, with 10 nucleotides matching TRBD2. The V segment lost 3 bases and the J segment 3 bases; nucleotides outside the gene matches: 11. Germline V gene lookup returns CDR1 DFQATT and CDR2 SNEGSKA (reference sequence). The CDR3 sequence is 16 residues long.

This clonotype was observed at least ten times. The chain uses TRBV3-1 and TRBJ1-1; D remains unclear. V lost 3 bases to trimming and J lost 6 bases, with 11 bases between them. In germline, CDR1 is LGHDT, CDR2 YNNKEL (reference sequence). CDR3 length: 13 amino acids. This CDR3 is CASSQGFGAEAFF. The DNA of the CDR3 is TGTGCCAGCAGCCAGGGGTTTGGGGCTGAAGCTTTCTTT.

This clonotype was counted at least ten times. The rearrangement joins TRBV7-2 to TRBJ2-3; D perhaps matches TRBD2 (5 bases). This CDR3 is built from 16 residues. Germline V CDR1 and CDR2: SGHTA, FQGNSA. V gave up 4 bases and J gave up 2 bases, with 16 bases separating them. DNA of the CDR3: TGTGCCAGCAGCTCCCTGACTAACAGACACACAGATACGCAGTATTTT. Encoded protein: CASSSLTNRHTDTQYF.

On this clonotype itself: Possible read error: a much larger clone is one base away. The CDR3 region has the DNA TGTGCCAGCAGCCCCCCTCGTGCGGGGGAAGAGACCCAGTACTTC. It specifies CASSPPRAGEETQYF. This chain links TRBV28 with TRBJ2-5; 7 nucleotides match TRBD2. Germline V gives CDR1 MDHEN, CDR2 SYDVKM. Trimming took 6 bases from V and 3 from J; bases not matched to a gene: 10. The CDR3 sequence is 15 residues long.

The table lists this clonotype with many counts. The V gene is TRBV18, the J gene TRBJ1-1, with D unclear. CDR3 length equals 14 residues. The germline V and J ends were trimmed by 4 bases and 5 bases, with 14 bases remaining between them. The germline V gene has CDR1 KGHSH and CDR2 LQKENI. The CDR3 DNA is TGTGCCAGCTCACTACCAGACCTCGAAACTGAAGCTTTCTTT. Translating it yields CASSLPDLETEAFF.

This clonotype has a count of ten or more. V usage is TRBV2 and J usage is TRBJ1-2; D perhaps matches TRBD1 (6 bases). Trimming removed 7 bases from V and 7 bases from J, with 16 bases in between. The germline V gene has CDR1 SNHLY and CDR2 FYNNEI. This CDR3 is built from 13 residues. The CDR3 DNA sequence: TGTGCCAGCATTGTTGGGGGCGCGACTGGCTACACCTTC. Its protein product is CASIVGGATGYTF.

This clonotype was seen a handful of times. The chain joins TRBV12-3 or TRBV12-4 to TRBJ2-4; D is perhaps TRBD1 (6 bases). CDR3 size: 20 residues. Deletions cut 7 bases from V and 0 bases from J, with 28 bases between. The CDR3 here is CASTHGLGSWGPVAKNIQYF. CDR3 DNA sequence: TGTGCCAGCACCCATGGTCTTGGGTCCTGGGGGCCGGTAGCCAAAAACATTCAGTACTTC.

The gene calls are TRBV10-3 and TRBJ1-2, with D hard to call. V dropped 2 bases and J dropped 5 bases, with 12 bases sitting between them. This CDR3 has 14 residues. Per the germline V gene, CDR1 is ENHRY and CDR2 is SYGVKD. CDR3 nucleotides: TGTGCCATCAGTGAGGGTGGGTTTCGGTATGGCTACACCTTC. This encodes CAISEGGFRYGYTF.

This chain connects TRBV10-3 to TRBJ1-1, with a weak D call TRBD1 (6 bases). V lost 4 bases, J lost 1 base, and 13 bases lay in between. The CDR3 has 15 amino acids. CDR1 ENHRY and CDR2 SYGVKD come from the germline V gene. CDR3 in DNA: TGTGCCATCAGTGGGTCGACAGGACCGAACACTGAAGCTTTCTTT. This encodes CAISGSTGPNTEAFF.

The J gene is TRBJ1-5, the V gene TRBV19; 9 bases match TRBD1. The CDR3 has 16 amino acids. J gave up 3 bases and V 4 bases, and 7 bases lay outside the gene matches. The germline V gene encodes CDR1 LNHDA and CDR2 SQIVND (reference sequence). CDR3 in amino acids: CASSSPGQGNNQPQHF. The CDR3 DNA reads TGTGCCAGTAGTAGCCCGGGACAGGGAAACAATCAGCCCCAGCATTTT.

The chain combines TRBV20-1 with TRBJ2-3; 11 bases agree with TRBD2. CDR1 DFQATT and CDR2 SNEGSKA come from the germline V gene (reference sequence). V was pared by 5 bases and J by 4 bases, with 11 bases of the junction left unmatched. The CDR3 contains 16 residues. The DNA for the CDR3 is TGCAGTGCTCTTACTAGCGGGAGAGTCGAAGCAGATACGCAGTATTTT. Translation: CSALTSGRVEADTQYF.

This rearrangement joins TRBV9 to TRBJ1-4; no clear D gene. Germline values: CDR1 SGDLS, CDR2 YYNGEE. The CDR3 length is 13 residues. Trimming left V 4 bases short and J 4 bases short, with 8 bases between. As DNA, the CDR3 is TGTGCCAGCAGCTCGGCGGTTAATGAAAAACTGTTTTTT. The encoded protein is CASSSAVNEKLFF. The full variable domain, with the rest looked up from reference TRBV9 and TRBJ1-4, is DSGVTQTPKHLITATGQRVTLRCSPRSGDLSVYWYQQSLDQGLQFLIQYYNGEERAKGNILERFSAQQFPDLHSELNLSSLELGDSALYFCASSSAVNEKLFFGSGTQLSVL.

At least ten counts were recorded for this clonotype. V and J are TRBV7-8 and TRBJ2-1; the match to TRBD2 covers 10 bases. V lost 4 bases and J lost 0; bases outside the gene matches: 9. The germline V gene encodes CDR1 SGHVS and CDR2 FQNEAQ. The CDR3 is 18 residues long. In DNA, the CDR3 is TGTGCCAGCAGCTCCGAGGGGACTAGCGCAAACTCCTACAATGAGCAGTTCTTC. This sequence encodes CASSSEGTSANSYNEQFF.

In this sample, this clonotype turned up many times. The CDR3 here is CASSSWGSYEQYF. CDR3 in DNA: TGTGCCAGCAGCTCATGGGGGTCCTACGAGCAGTACTTC. The V gene is TRBV7-9, the J gene TRBJ2-7, with D perhaps TRBD1 or TRBD2 (5 bases each). Germline values: CDR1 SEHNR, CDR2 FQNEAQ (reference sequence). Trimming took off 4 bases at V and 1 base at J, with 8 bases between the two ends. The CDR3 sequence is 13 residues long.

This clonotype was observed a handful of times. The J gene is TRBJ2-2, the V gene TRBV28; no reliable D call. Trimming left V 4 bases short and J 6 bases short, with 6 bases between. This CDR3 has 12 residues. CDR1 is MDHEN and CDR2 is SYDVKM in the germline V gene. The CDR3 here is CASSYEPGELFF. The DNA for the CDR3 is TGTGCCAGCAGTTATGAGCCCGGGGAGCTGTTTTTT.

This clonotype appeared a few times. This chain connects TRBV10-3 to TRBJ1-2, with D hard to call. CDR1 ENHRY and CDR2 SYGVKD come from the germline V gene. V lost 2 bases and J 2 bases, leaving 18 bases between the germline ends. CDR3 length equals 17 residues. This CDR3 is CAISEPLGKAPNYGYTF. The CDR3, as DNA: TGTGCCATCAGTGAGCCCTTAGGGAAGGCCCCGAACTATGGCTACACCTTC.

The chain carries TRBV5-1 and TRBJ2-7, with TRBD1 matching over 8 bases. CDR1 is SGHRS, CDR2 YFSETQ, per germline. The CDR3 sequence is 13 residues long. V dropped 5 bases and J dropped 5; count of bases not matched to a gene: 6. The CDR3 loop is CASRPDRDDEQYF. The CDR3 coding sequence is TGCGCCAGCAGACCGGACAGGGACGACGAGCAGTACTTC.

This clonotype was counted ten times or more. The genes are TRBV7-9 and TRBJ1-1; 10 bases match TRBD1. Germline CDR1 and CDR2: SEHNR and FQNEAQ (reference sequence). This CDR3 has 14 amino acids. The junction had 3 bases not matched to a gene; V was cut back by 5 bases and J by 3 bases. Written as DNA, the CDR3 is TGTGCCAGCAGCCTGGGACAGGGGCACACTGAAGCTTTCTTT. Its protein product is CASSLGQGHTEAFF.

The chain combines TRBV27 with TRBJ2-7; the D gene is possibly TRBD2 (5 bases). CDR1 MNHEY and CDR2 SMNVEV come from the germline V gene (reference sequence). V shed 3 bases and J shed 5 bases, with 8 bases lying between them. This CDR3 is built from 12 residues. The CDR3 coding sequence is TGTGCCAGCAGTTTCTTCGGGGACGAGCAGTACTTC. Protein sequence: CASSFFGDEQYF.

This CDR3 is CAWSSVAYNEQFF. The CDR3 DNA follows: TGTGCCTGGAGTTCGGTGGCGTACAATGAGCAGTTCTTC. V gene TRBV30 combines with J gene TRBJ2-1, with no clear D. Trimming shortened V by 2 bases and J by 4 bases, and 9 bases separated the two germline ends. CDR1 is GTSNPN and CDR2 is SVGIG in the germline V gene (reference sequence). CDR3 size: 13 residues.

Regarding this clonotype: One end of the junction varies from germline; a read error may be responsible. The rearrangement uses TRBV28 and TRBJ2-2; a possible D gene is TRBD2 (5 bases). Germline CDR1 is MDHEN and CDR2 is SYDVKM. CDR3 length: 15 residues. The CDR3 region has the DNA TGTGCCAGCAGTTATAACGGATTAAACACCGGGGAGCTGGTTTTT. Protein product: CASSYNGLNTGELVF. The whole variable domain, filled in from reference TRBV28 and TRBJ2-2, reads DVKVTQSSRYLVKRTGEKVFLECVQDMDHENMFWYRQDPGLGLRLIYFSYDVKMKEKGDIPEGYSVSREKKERFSLILESASTNQTSMYLCASSYNGLNTGELVFGEGSRLTVL.

This clonotype was recorded a few times. The genes are TRBV19 and TRBJ2-6; tentative D call: TRBD1 (6 bases). The CDR3 sequence is 18 residues long. Germline assignment: CDR1 LNHDA and CDR2 SQIVND (reference sequence). Trimming removed 6 bases at V and 3 bases at J, with 21 bases between. The CDR3 nucleotides read TGTGCCAGTAGCGAAACAGGGCTGGGTATAGGTGGGGCCAACGTCCTGACTTTC. It encodes CASSETGLGIGGANVLTF. The full variable domain, completed using reference TRBV19 and TRBJ2-6, is DGGITQSPKYLFRKEGQNVTLSCEQNLNHDAMYWYRQDPGQGLRLIYYSQIVNDFQKGDIAEGYSVSREKKESFPLTVTSAQKNPTAFYLCASSETGLGIGGANVLTFGAGSRLTVL.